Following are 25 T cell receptor beta chains from one sample sequenced in a study of blood T cell repertoires in COVID-19 (dated by TCRdb to 2020 to 2022). Library preparation used the immunoSEQ multiplex PCR assay. Entries here come from immuneACCESS through TCRdb and include only in-frame sequences with V and J called. Some clones fail to appear in such tables; in the studies checked, an unresolved V gene covers under half of the shortfall, and the cause of the remainder is unknown. The sample contains about 160,000 clones, just over 90% of them found a single time. The top ten clones comprise just under 2% of the sample. Source material: peripheral blood. Receptors were obtained from a woman between 55 and 75 years old with COVID-19, enrolled during active disease.

V usage is TRBV21-1 and J usage is TRBJ1-2. TRBV21-1 is flagged as a pseudogene. The CDR3 runs to 16 residues. The CDR3 nucleotides are TGTGCCAGCAGCAAAGATCATGCGGGACGGATTTATGGCTACACCTTC. Protein: CASSKDHAGRIYGYTF.

The V call is TRBV29-1, the J call TRBJ1-2; 8 positions agree with TRBD1. V lost 2 bases to trimming and J lost 3 bases; unmatched junction nucleotides: 11. This CDR3 is built from 16 residues. Germline V gene sequence: CDR1 SQVTM, CDR2 ANQGSEA. CDR3 sequence (DNA): TGCAGCGTTGAAAGGGTCAGGGGGCGCTTGGACTATGGCTACACCTTC. This codes for CSVERVRGRLDYGYTF.

The J gene is TRBJ1-1, the V gene TRBV30; TRBD1 aligns across 7 bases. V was clipped by 3 bases and J by 9 bases; unmatched bases: 7. Per germline, CDR1 GTSNPN and CDR2 SVGIG (reference sequence). The CDR3 sequence is 12 residues long. CDR3 in amino acids: CAWRTGTGKAFF. CDR3 nucleotide sequence: TGTGCCTGGAGGACAGGGACGGGGAAAGCTTTCTTT.

This chain joins TRBV19 and TRBJ1-1; the D gene is possibly TRBD1 (5 bases). The CDR3 runs to 14 residues. V was pared by 6 bases and J by 5 bases, with 16 bases between. In germline, CDR1 is LNHDA, CDR2 SQIVND (reference sequence). As DNA, the CDR3 is TGTGCCAGTAGATTGGCCCCGGGGGGGACTGAAGCTTTCTTT. It specifies CASRLAPGGTEAFF.

This clone was observed once. The genes are TRBV7-6 and TRBJ1-3; 9 bases are a match to TRBD1. The CDR3 is 20 amino acids. The trim removed 5 bases at V and 0 bases at J, leaving 17 bases unmatched. Germline V gives CDR1 SGHVS, CDR2 FNYEAQ. This CDR3 reads CASSQTGGTSRIISGNTIYF. CDR3 nucleotides: TGTGCCAGCAGCCAGACAGGGGGTACCTCCCGTATAATCTCTGGAAACACCATATATTTT. Full variable domain (remainder filled in from reference TRBV7-6 and TRBJ1-3): GAGVSQSPRYKVTKRGQDVALRCDPISGHVSLYWYRQALGQGPEFLTYFNYEAQQDKSGLPNDRFSAERPEGSISTLTIQRTEQRDSAMYRCASSQTGGTSRIISGNTIYFGEGSWLTVV.

The V and J genes are TRBV6-1 and TRBJ1-2; TRBD1 is a possible D gene (6 bases). V dropped 2 bases and J dropped 2 bases, with 12 bases sitting between them. This CDR3 spans 15 amino acids. CDR1 MNHNS and CDR2 SASEGT come from the germline V gene. The CDR3 loop is CASSERRQGNYGYTF. CDR3 bases: TGTGCCAGCAGTGAAAGGCGGCAGGGGAACTATGGCTACACCTTC.

This chain links TRBV9 with TRBJ1-1; TRBD1 matches at 9 bases. V shed 4 bases and J 10 bases; nucleotides not matched to a gene: 11. Germline-derived CDR1 and CDR2 are SGDLS and YYNGEE. The CDR3 loop spans 14 amino acids. The CDR3 loop reads CASSSRDRVTRAFF. CDR3 DNA: TGTGCCAGCAGCTCCCGGGACAGGGTAACAAGAGCTTTCTTT.

The chain recombines TRBV29-1 with TRBJ2-1; D perhaps matches TRBD2 (5 bases). Germline V gene lookup returns CDR1 SQVTM and CDR2 ANQGSEA. This CDR3 contains 14 residues. Trimming cost V 5 bases and J 6 bases, with 17 bases left between them. CDR3 sequence reads: CSVYGVTNGNEQFF. CDR3 bases: TGCAGCGTTTACGGGGTAACTAATGGCAATGAGCAGTTCTTC.

This chain links TRBV5-1 with TRBJ2-2, with 8 bases matching TRBD1. The junction had 10 bases not matched to a gene; V was cut back by 4 bases and J by 5 bases. This CDR3 has 16 residues. In germline, CDR1 is SGHRS, CDR2 YFSETQ. The CDR3 DNA reads as TGCGCCAGCAGCCAACTCGACAGGGGCTTAACCGGGGAGCTGTTTTTT. Translation: CASSQLDRGLTGELFF. The whole variable domain, remainder taken from reference TRBV5-1 and TRBJ2-2, is KAGVTQTPRYLIKTRGQQVTLSCSPISGHRSVSWYQQTPGQGLQFLFEYFSETQRNKGNFPGRFSGRQFSNSRSEMNVSTLELGDSALYLCASSQLDRGLTGELFFGEGSRLTVL.

The chain is built from TRBV12-3 or TRBV12-4 and TRBJ1-1; TRBD1 is a possible D gene (5 bases). The CDR3 totals 12 residues. Trimming left V 4 bases short and J 5 bases short, with 8 bases between. CDR3 nucleotides: TGTGCCAGCAGTTCAGGGAGGACTGAAGCTTTCTTT. As protein: CASSSGRTEAFF.

This chain joins TRBV6-4 and TRBJ2-1, with 7 bases fitting TRBD2. CDR1 and CDR2 from the germline V gene are MRHNA and SNTAGT. CDR3 length: 14 residues. Trimming took 5 bases from V and 6 from J; bases not matched to a gene: 7. Written as DNA, the CDR3 is TGTGCCAGCAGTCCACTAGCGTTCGGCAATGAGCAGTTCTTC. Residues: CASSPLAFGNEQFF.

This clone was picked up one time. The rearrangement links TRBV4-3 to TRBJ1-5; D may be TRBD1 (5 bases). Trimming pared 4 bases from V and 7 bases from J, leaving 17 bases between. CDR1 and CDR2 (germline): LGHNA, YSLEER. This CDR3 comprises 15 residues. The CDR3: CASSLSVGAPQPQHF. The CDR3 DNA reads TGCGCCAGCAGCCTGTCCGTAGGGGCCCCCCAGCCCCAGCATTTT.

The genes are TRBV6-1 and TRBJ1-3; D might be TRBD1 (5 bases). Germline V gene sequence: CDR1 MNHNS, CDR2 SASEGT. V lost 0 bases and J 4 bases, leaving 10 bases between the germline ends. CDR3 length: 15 residues. CDR3 DNA sequence: TGTGCCAGCAGTGAAGCGCTTCAGGGAGGAAACACCATATATTTT. This gives the protein CASSEALQGGNTIYF.

J is TRBJ1-5 and V is TRBV7-9; no definite D call. The CDR3 is 15 residues long. The ends were cut back, 0 bases at V and 2 bases at J, with 8 bases in the middle. The V gene's germline CDR1 is SEHNR and CDR2 FQNEAQ (reference sequence). CDR3 bases: TGTGCCAGCAGCTTAGCCAGGATGGGCAATCAGCCCCAGCATTTT. Translated: CASSLARMGNQPQHF.

V and J are TRBV6-5 and TRBJ1-5, with TRBD1 matching over 7 bases. This CDR3 comprises 14 residues. Germline CDR1 reads MNHEY; CDR2 reads SVGAGI. J lost 4 bases, V lost 7 bases, and 7 bases had no gene match. The CDR3, as DNA: TGTGCCAGCAATACAGGGGTCCTAAATCAGCCCCAGCATTTT. Its protein product is CASNTGVLNQPQHF.

This rearrangement joins TRBV18 to TRBJ1-6; weak D call: TRBD1 (6 bases). CDR3 size: 14 residues. V lost 3 bases to trimming and J lost 15 bases, with 18 bases between them. The germline V gene has CDR1 KGHSH and CDR2 LQKENI. For the CDR3, the DNA is TGTGCCAGCTCACCGGCAGGGGCCCCAGAAAACCTCCACTTT. Its translation is CASSPAGAPENLHF. Based on the CDR3 plus reference TRBV18 and TRBJ1-6, the full variable domain is NAGVMQNPRHLVRRRGQEARLRCSPMKGHSHVYWYRQLPEEGLKFMVYLQKENIIDESGMPKERFSAEFPKEGPSILRIQQVVRGDSAAYFCASSPAGAPENLHFGNGTRLTVT.

This rearrangement joins TRBV7-2 to TRBJ1-2; 9 positions agree with TRBD1. The CDR3 consists of 15 residues. Trimming cost V 5 bases and J 4 bases; bases outside gene matches: 8. CDR1 and CDR2 from the germline V gene are SGHTA and FQGNSA. CDR3 sequence reads: CASSATGTGFYGYTF. CDR3 in DNA: TGTGCCAGCAGCGCCACCGGGACAGGGTTCTATGGCTACACCTTC.

This clone showed up just a few times. This rearrangement joins TRBV2 to TRBJ1-6, with 7 nucleotides matching TRBD1. The CDR3 is 17 residues long. The germline CDR1 and CDR2 sequences are SNHLY and FYNNEI. V was clipped by 5 bases and J by 2 bases; unmatched bases: 9. The CDR3 protein is CASSFASGTAYNSPLHF. For the CDR3, the DNA is TGTGCCAGCAGTTTTGCCTCTGGGACAGCCTATAATTCACCCCTCCACTTT. The entire variable domain, with the rest obtained from reference TRBV2 and TRBJ1-6, is as follows: EPEVTQTPSHQVTQMGQEVILRCVPISNHLYFYWYRQILGQKVEFLVSFYNNEISEKSEIFDDQFSVERPDGSNFTLKIRSTKLEDSAMYFCASSFASGTAYNSPLHFGNGTRLTVT.

The chain uses TRBV12-3 or TRBV12-4 and TRBJ1-1; D uncertain. V lost 6 bases, J lost 3 bases, and 11 bases lay in between. The CDR3 runs to 13 residues. DNA for the CDR3: TGTGCCAGCAGCCCTAAGTCGGACACTGAAGCTTTCTTT. Protein sequence: CASSPKSDTEAFF.

The chain employs TRBV7-2 and TRBJ1-6; D call uncertain. Trimming took off 7 bases at V and 15 bases at J, with 13 bases between the two ends. From germline, CDR1 is SGHTA and CDR2 FQGNSA. The CDR3 is 11 residues long. CDR3 in amino acids: CASTEGRVLHF. DNA for the CDR3: TGTGCCAGCACGGAGGGAAGGGTCCTCCACTTT.

V usage is TRBV6-2 or TRBV6-3 and J usage is TRBJ1-2; TRBD1 might be the D (6 bases). CDR3 length: 13 amino acids. Germline V lookup: CDR1 MNHEY, CDR2 SVGEGT. The V end was cut by 4 bases, the J end by 5 bases, with 11 bases between. The CDR3 loop reads CASSSQGGYGYTF. The DNA of the CDR3 is TGTGCCAGCAGTTCACAGGGCGGGTATGGCTACACCTTC.

The gene calls are TRBV20-1 and TRBJ1-2, with D perhaps TRBD1 (5 bases). Trimming shortened V by 6 bases and J by 4 bases, and 9 bases separated the two germline ends. This CDR3 contains 11 residues. Germline V gene lookup returns CDR1 DFQATT and CDR2 SNEGSKA (reference sequence). DNA of the CDR3: TGCAGTGCGGACATAACCTATGGCTACACCTTC. Translation: CSADITYGYTF.

V and J are TRBV7-8 and TRBJ1-2; D ambiguous. The CDR3 runs 14 residues. Germline V gives CDR1 SGHVS, CDR2 FQNEAQ. V was shortened by 0 bases and J by 6 bases, with 11 bases between the two germline ends. CDR3 region: CASSLAFGFDGYTF. Here the CDR3 DNA reads TGTGCCAGCAGCTTAGCGTTCGGGTTTGATGGCTACACCTTC. The full variable domain, with the rest looked up from reference TRBV7-8 and TRBJ1-2, is GAGVSQSPRYKVAKRGQDVALRCDPISGHVSLFWYQQALGQGPEFLTYFQNEAQLDKSGLPSDRFFAERPEGSVSTLKIQRTQQEDSAVYLCASSLAFGFDGYTFGSGTRLTVV.

The gene calls are TRBV3-1 (or the pseudogene TRBV3-2) and TRBJ1-2; possible D gene TRBD1, 6 bases. CDR3 size: 15 residues. The germline gives CDR1 LGHDT, CDR2 YNNKEL (reference sequence). Between the trimmed V and J ends, which lost 0 bases and 4 bases, there was a span of 12 bases. The CDR3 is CASSQESTGLYGYTF. CDR3 DNA: TGTGCCAGCAGCCAAGAATCGACAGGACTCTATGGCTACACCTTC.

Regarding this clone: In the same sample, other DNA sequences code for this CDR3. The chain links TRBV19 to TRBJ1-1; D gene uncertain. The V gene's germline CDR1 is LNHDA and CDR2 SQIVND (reference sequence). Trimming pared 3 bases from V and 2 bases from J, leaving 4 bases between. CDR3 length: 12 residues. CDR3 nucleotide sequence: TGTGCCAGTAGTATCTTAAACACTGAAGCTTTCTTT. Amino acid sequence: CASSILNTEAFF.